This TCR beta chain was recovered during a study of EBV T-cell therapy then PD-1 blockade in nasopharyngeal carcinoma. The treatment is: AdE1-LMPpoly-expanded autologous EBV-specific T-cell therapy followed by anti-PD-1 nivolumab. Remarks on this clone: The antigen is unknown.

The repertoire was sequenced with immunoSEQ multiplex PCR; TCRdb's copy has only in-frame clones and lacks some. The data hold 15,000 to 20,000 clones, with 84% observed a single time. CDR1 is MNHEY and CDR2 is SMNVEV in the germline V gene (reference sequence). The trim removed 6 bases at V and 5 bases at J, leaving 3 bases unmatched. The CDR3 has 12 amino acids. The source is a man aged 40-49 years with nasopharyngeal carcinoma. The sequenced sample was CD8+ T cells from blood, obtained around day 30 from a patient whose treatment included autologous EBV-specific T cells and nivolumab. This chain connects TRBV27 to TRBJ2-5, with TRBD2 matching 7 bases. The CDR3 nucleotides are TGTGCCAGCAGGGGAGGGGCGGAGACCCAGTACTTC. It codes for CASRGGAETQYF.